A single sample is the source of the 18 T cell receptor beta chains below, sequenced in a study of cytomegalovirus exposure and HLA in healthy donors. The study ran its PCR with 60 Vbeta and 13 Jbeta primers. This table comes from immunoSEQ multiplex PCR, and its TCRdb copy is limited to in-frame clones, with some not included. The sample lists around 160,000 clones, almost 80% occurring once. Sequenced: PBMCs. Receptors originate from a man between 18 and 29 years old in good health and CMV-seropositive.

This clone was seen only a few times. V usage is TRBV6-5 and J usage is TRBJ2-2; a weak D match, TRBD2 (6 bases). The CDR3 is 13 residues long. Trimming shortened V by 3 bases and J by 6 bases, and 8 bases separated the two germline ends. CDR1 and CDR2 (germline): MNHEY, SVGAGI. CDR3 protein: CASSYGTSGELFF. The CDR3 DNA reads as TGTGCCAGCAGTTATGGGACTTCCGGGGAGCTGTTTTTT.

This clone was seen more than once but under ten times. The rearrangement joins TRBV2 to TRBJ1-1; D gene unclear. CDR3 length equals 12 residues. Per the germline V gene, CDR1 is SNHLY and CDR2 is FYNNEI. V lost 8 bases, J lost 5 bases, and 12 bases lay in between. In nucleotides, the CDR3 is TGTGCCAGCGGAGGACCAGGTACTGAAGCTTTCTTT. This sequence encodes CASGGPGTEAFF. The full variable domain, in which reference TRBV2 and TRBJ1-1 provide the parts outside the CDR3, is EPEVTQTPSHQVTQMGQEVILRCVPISNHLYFYWYRQILGQKVEFLVSFYNNEISEKSEIFDDQFSVERPDGSNFTLKIRSTKLEDSAMYFCASGGPGTEAFFGQGTRLTVV.

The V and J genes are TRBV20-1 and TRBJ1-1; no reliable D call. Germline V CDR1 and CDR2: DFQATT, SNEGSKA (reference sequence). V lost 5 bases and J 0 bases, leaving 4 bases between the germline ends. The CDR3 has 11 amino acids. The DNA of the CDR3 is TGCAGTGCTTATTTGAACACTGAAGCTTTCTTT. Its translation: CSAYLNTEAFF.

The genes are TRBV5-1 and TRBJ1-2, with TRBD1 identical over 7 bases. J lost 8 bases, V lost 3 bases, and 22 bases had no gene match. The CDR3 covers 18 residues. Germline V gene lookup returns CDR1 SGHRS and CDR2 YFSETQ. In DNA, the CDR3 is TGCGCCAGCAGCTATCTCCCAGACAGGGCCCTCGAAGATACGGGCTACACCTTC. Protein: CASSYLPDRALEDTGYTF.

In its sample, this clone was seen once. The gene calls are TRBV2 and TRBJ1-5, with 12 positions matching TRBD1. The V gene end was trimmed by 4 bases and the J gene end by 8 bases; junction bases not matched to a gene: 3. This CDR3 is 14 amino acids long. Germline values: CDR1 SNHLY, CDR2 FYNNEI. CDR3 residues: CASSVGTGGKPQHF. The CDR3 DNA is TGTGCCAGCAGTGTAGGGACAGGGGGCAAGCCCCAGCATTTT.

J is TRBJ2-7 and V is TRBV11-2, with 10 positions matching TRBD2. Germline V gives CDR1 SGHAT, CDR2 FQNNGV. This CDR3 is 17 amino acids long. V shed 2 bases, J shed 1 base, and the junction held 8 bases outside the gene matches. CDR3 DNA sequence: TGTGCCAGCAGCTTATACCTAGCGGGAGAGAAGTCCTACGAGCAGTACTTC. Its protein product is CASSLYLAGEKSYEQYF.

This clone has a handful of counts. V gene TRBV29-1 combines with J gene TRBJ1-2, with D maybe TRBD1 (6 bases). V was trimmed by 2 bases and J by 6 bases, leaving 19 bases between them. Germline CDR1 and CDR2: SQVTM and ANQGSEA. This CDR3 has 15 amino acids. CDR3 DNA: TGCAGCGTTGAATCGCCCAAGCCCCAGGGGAATGGCTACACCTTC. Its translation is CSVESPKPQGNGYTF. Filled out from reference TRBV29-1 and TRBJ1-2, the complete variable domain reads SAVISQKPSRDICQRGTSLTIQCQVDSQVTMMFWYRQQPGQSLTLIATANQGSEATYESGFVIDKFPISRPNLTFSTLTVSNMSPEDSSIYLCSVESPKPQGNGYTFGSGTRLTVV.

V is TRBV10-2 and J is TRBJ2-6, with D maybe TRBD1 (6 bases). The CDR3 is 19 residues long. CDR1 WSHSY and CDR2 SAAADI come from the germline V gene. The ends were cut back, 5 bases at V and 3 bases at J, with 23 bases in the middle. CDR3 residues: CASSNDPGHHPLGANVLTF. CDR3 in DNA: TGCGCCAGCAGTAACGATCCGGGACACCACCCCCTTGGGGCCAACGTCCTGACTTTC.

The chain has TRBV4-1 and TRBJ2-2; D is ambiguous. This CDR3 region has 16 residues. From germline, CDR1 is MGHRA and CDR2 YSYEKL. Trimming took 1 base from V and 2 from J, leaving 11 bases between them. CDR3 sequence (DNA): TGCGCCAGCAGCCAAGTCGCGCCCTTCAACACCGGGGAGCTGTTTTTT. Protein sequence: CASSQVAPFNTGELFF.

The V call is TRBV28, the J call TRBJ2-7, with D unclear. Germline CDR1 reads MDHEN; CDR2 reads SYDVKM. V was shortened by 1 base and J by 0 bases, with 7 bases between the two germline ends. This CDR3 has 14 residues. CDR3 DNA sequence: TGTGCCAGCAGTTTATCCATGAGCTCCTACGAGCAGTACTTC. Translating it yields CASSLSMSSYEQYF.

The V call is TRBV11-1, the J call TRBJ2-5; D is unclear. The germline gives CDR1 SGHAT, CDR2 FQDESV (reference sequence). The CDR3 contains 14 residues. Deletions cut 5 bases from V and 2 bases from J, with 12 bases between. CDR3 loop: CASSPSGGQETQYF. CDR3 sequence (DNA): TGTGCCAGCAGCCCGTCCGGCGGACAAGAGACCCAGTACTTC. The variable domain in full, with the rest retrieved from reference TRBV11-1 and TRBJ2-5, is EAEVAQSPRYKITEKSQAVAFWCDPISGHATLYWYRQILGQGPELLVQFQDESVVDDSQLPKDRFSAERLKGVDSTLKIQPAELGDSAMYLCASSPSGGQETQYFGPGTRLLVL.

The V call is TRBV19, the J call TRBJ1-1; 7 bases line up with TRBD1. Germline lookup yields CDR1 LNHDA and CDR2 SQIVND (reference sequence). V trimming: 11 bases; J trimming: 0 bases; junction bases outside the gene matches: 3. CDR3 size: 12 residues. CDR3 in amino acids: CASTGMNTEAFF. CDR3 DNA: TGTGCCTCGACAGGGATGAACACTGAAGCTTTCTTT. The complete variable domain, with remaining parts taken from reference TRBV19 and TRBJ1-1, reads DGGITQSPKYLFRKEGQNVTLSCEQNLNHDAMYWYRQDPGQGLRLIYYSQIVNDFQKGDIAEGYSVSREKKESFPLTVTSAQKNPTAFYLCASTGMNTEAFFGQGTRLTVV.

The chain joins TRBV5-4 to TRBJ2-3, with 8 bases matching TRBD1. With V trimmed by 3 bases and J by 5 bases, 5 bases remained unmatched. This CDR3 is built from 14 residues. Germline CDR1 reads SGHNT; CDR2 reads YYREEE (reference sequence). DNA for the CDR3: TGTGCCAGCAGCTCTGGACAGGGAGGAGATACGCAGTATTTT. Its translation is CASSSGQGGDTQYF.

The CDR3 sequence is CASSFSARNTIYF. The CDR3 bases are TGTGCCAGCAGCTTCAGCGCCAGAAACACCATATATTTT. The V gene is TRBV5-5, the J gene TRBJ1-3; no clear D. Per germline, CDR1 SGHKS and CDR2 YYEKEE (reference sequence). V was trimmed by 2 bases and J by 5 bases, leaving 8 bases between them. This CDR3 has 13 residues.

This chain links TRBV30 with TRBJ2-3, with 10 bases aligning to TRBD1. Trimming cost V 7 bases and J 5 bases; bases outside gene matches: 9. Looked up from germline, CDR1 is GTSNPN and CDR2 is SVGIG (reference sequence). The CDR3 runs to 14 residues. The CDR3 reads CAYGRGQGQDTQYF. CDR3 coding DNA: TGTGCCTACGGAAGGGGACAGGGGCAAGATACGCAGTATTTT. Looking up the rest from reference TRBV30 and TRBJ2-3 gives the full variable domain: SQTIHQWPATLVQPVGSPLSLECTVEGTSNPNLYWYRQAAGRGLQLLFYSVGIGQISSEVPQNLSASRPQDRQFILSSKKLLLSDSGFYLCAYGRGQGQDTQYFGPGTRLTVL.

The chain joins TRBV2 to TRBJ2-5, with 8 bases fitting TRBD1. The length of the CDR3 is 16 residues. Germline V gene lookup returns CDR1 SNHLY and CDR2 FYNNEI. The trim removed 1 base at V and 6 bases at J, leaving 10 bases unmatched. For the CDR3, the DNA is TGTGCCAGCAGTGAAGGGGGCAGGGGGCGTCCGAAGACCCAGTACTTC. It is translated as CASSEGGRGRPKTQYF.

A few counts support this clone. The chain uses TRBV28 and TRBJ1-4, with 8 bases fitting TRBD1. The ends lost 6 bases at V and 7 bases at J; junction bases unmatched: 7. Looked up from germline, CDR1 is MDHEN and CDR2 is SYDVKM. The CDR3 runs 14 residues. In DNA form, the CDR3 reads TGTGCCAGCAGCAGACAGGGGAGGGGTGAAAAACTGTTTTTT. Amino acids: CASSRQGRGEKLFF.

CDR3 residues: CASSLGSGRGYEQYF. The CDR3 DNA follows: TGTGCCAGCAGCTTGGGGAGTGGCCGTGGGTACGAGCAGTACTTC. The chain couples TRBV7-6 to TRBJ2-7, with a possible D match to TRBD2 (5 bases). CDR1 is SGHVS and CDR2 is FNYEAQ in the germline V gene. This CDR3 has 15 amino acids. Trimming left V 3 bases short and J 4 bases short, with 16 bases between. Based on the CDR3 plus reference TRBV7-6 and TRBJ2-7, the full variable domain is GAGVSQSPRYKVTKRGQDVALRCDPISGHVSLYWYRQALGQGPEFLTYFNYEAQQDKSGLPNDRFSAERPEGSISTLTIQRTEQRDSAMYRCASSLGSGRGYEQYFGPGTRLTVT.